Below are 18 T cell receptor beta chains sequenced from a single sample in a study of shared clonotypes between healthy human individuals. Using immunoSEQ multiplex PCR, the repertoire was profiled, and TCRdb retains in-frame clones only, with some absent. Of under 300,000 clones listed, 65% were seen once; the top ten hold around 10%. Sequencing input: memory CD4+ T cells sorted from blood. Subset defined: CD45RA-negative fraction. Every receptor here comes from a man aged 25-45 years in good health.

This clone has a count of ten or more. CDR3 in DNA: TGTGCCACCTACCGAGGACTTCTCGTGGAGACCCAGTACTTC. This gives the protein CATYRGLLVETQYF. The J gene is TRBJ2-5, the V gene TRBV5-6; TRBD2 is a possible D gene (5 bases). This CDR3 is 14 amino acids long. Germline V gene lookup returns CDR1 SGHDT and CDR2 YYEEEE. Trimming stripped 9 bases from V and 5 bases from J, with 20 bases between.

This clone was detected once. Other DNA sequences from this sample encode an identical CDR3 as well. V and J are TRBV6-1 and TRBJ2-7; D remains ambiguous. CDR1 MNHNS and CDR2 SASEGT come from the germline V gene. The CDR3 totals 12 residues. With 5 bases removed from V and 2 bases from J, the gap between germline ends came to 7 bases. The CDR3 DNA reads as TGTGCCAGCAGTAGGACCGCCTACGAGCAGTACTTC. Protein product: CASSRTAYEQYF.

This chain uses TRBV15 with TRBJ2-5, with TRBD2 matching over 8 bases. This CDR3 has 15 amino acids. CDR1 LNHNV and CDR2 YYDKDF come from the germline V gene (reference sequence). V trimming: 4 bases; J trimming: 4 bases; junction bases outside the gene matches: 8. CDR3 region: CATSIPGGPRETQYF. CDR3 DNA: TGTGCCACCAGCATTCCGGGAGGGCCGAGAGAGACCCAGTACTTC.

V and J are TRBV5-1 and TRBJ2-7; 9 nucleotides match TRBD1. V was clipped by 0 bases and J by 6 bases; unmatched bases: 4. Germline lookup yields CDR1 SGHRS and CDR2 YFSETQ. The CDR3 has 14 amino acids. The CDR3 DNA is TGCGCCAGCAGCTTGGTTACAGGGGGCCGCGAGCAGTACTTC. It is translated as CASSLVTGGREQYF.

The sample holds a few counts of this clone. The genes are TRBV11-2 and TRBJ2-2, with D possibly TRBD1 on 7 matching bases. Trimming shortened V by 6 bases and J by 4 bases, and 18 bases separated the two germline ends. CDR1 is SGHAT, CDR2 FQNNGV, per germline. The CDR3 extends over 16 amino acids. CDR3 residues: CASRNLRGRTTGELFF. The CDR3 nucleotides read TGTGCCAGCAGAAACCTCAGGGGGAGGACCACCGGGGAGCTGTTTTTT.

The rearrangement uses TRBV7-2 and TRBJ2-7; a weak D match, TRBD1 (6 bases). The CDR3 loop spans 14 amino acids. Germline values: CDR1 SGHTA, CDR2 FQGNSA. The V gene lost 5 bases and the J gene lost 0 bases, with 11 bases spanning the gap. The CDR3 spells CASSHDRTSYEQYF. The CDR3 DNA sequence: TGTGCCAGCAGCCACGACAGGACCTCCTACGAGCAGTACTTC. Variable domain in full (rest from reference TRBV7-2 and TRBJ2-7): GAGVSQSPSNKVTEKGKDVELRCDPISGHTALYWYRQSLGQGLEFLIYFQGNSAPDKSGLPSDRFSAERTGGSVSTLTIQRTQQEDSAVYLCASSHDRTSYEQYFGPGTRLTVT.

This sequence joins TRBV7-9 and TRBJ2-3; D remains unclear. The V gene lost 1 base and the J gene lost 4 bases, with 9 bases spanning the gap. The CDR3 is made up of 14 amino acids. Germline CDR1 SEHNR, CDR2 FQNEAQ (reference sequence). The CDR3 region has the DNA TGTGCCAGCAGCTTAGGACAATATGCAGATACGCAGTATTTT. This codes for CASSLGQYADTQYF.

This CDR3 is CASSLETGKGSPQYF. CDR3 bases: TGTGCCAGCAGCTTGGAGACAGGGAAAGGGAGCCCCCAGTACTTC. This sequence joins TRBV5-6 and TRBJ2-5; the match to TRBD1 covers 7 bases. V trimming: 0 bases; J trimming: 9 bases; junction bases outside the gene matches: 11. This CDR3 region has 15 residues. Per the germline V gene, CDR1 is SGHDT and CDR2 is YYEEEE.

This clone was seen just once. The chain joins TRBV9 to TRBJ1-2, with a tentative D call TRBD1 (6 bases). The length of the CDR3 is 16 residues. Trimming removed 0 bases at V and 7 bases at J, with 19 bases between. Germline values: CDR1 SGDLS, CDR2 YYNGEE. The CDR3 bases are TGTGCCAGCAGCGTAGCAGCACAGGGAGGTCCGGGTGGCTACACCTTC. Its protein is CASSVAAQGGPGGYTF.

The chain has TRBV11-2 and TRBJ2-3; 12 positions match TRBD2. The CDR3 sequence is 17 residues long. CDR1 SGHAT and CDR2 FQNNGV come from the germline V gene. Losses at the gene ends were 4 bases for V and 3 bases for J; bases not matched to a gene: 8. The DNA for the CDR3 is TGTGCCAGCAGCTCCACGACTAGCGGGAGAGGAACAGATACGCAGTATTTT. Residues: CASSSTTSGRGTDTQYF. The whole variable domain, remainder taken from reference TRBV11-2 and TRBJ2-3, is EAGVAQSPRYKIIEKRQSVAFWCNPISGHATLYWYQQILGQGPKLLIQFQNNGVVDDSQLPKDRFSAERLKGVDSTLKIQPAKLEDSAVYLCASSSTTSGRGTDTQYFGPGTRLTVL.

The rearrangement joins TRBV28 to TRBJ2-7; perhaps TRBD2 as D (5 bases). The V end lost 3 bases, the J end lost 6 bases, and 9 bases lay between the germline ends. CDR1 is MDHEN, CDR2 SYDVKM, per germline. This CDR3 region has 12 residues. The CDR3 sequence: CASSFRLPEQYF. DNA for the CDR3: TGTGCCAGCAGTTTCAGACTACCCGAGCAGTACTTC.

This clone was counted between two and nine times. The chain employs TRBV9 and TRBJ2-7; D gene uncertain. Germline values: CDR1 SGDLS, CDR2 YYNGEE. This CDR3 has 13 amino acids. V was cut by 0 bases and J by 6 bases, with 10 bases left in between. The CDR3 DNA reads as TGTGCCAGCAGCGTAGAAGGATCAGGCGAGCAGTACTTC. Its translation is CASSVEGSGEQYF.

The V and J genes are TRBV5-1 and TRBJ1-2; D is uncertain. Trimming shortened V by 3 bases and J by 0 bases, and 9 bases separated the two germline ends. The CDR3 sequence is 14 residues long. Germline CDR1 reads SGHRS; CDR2 reads YFSETQ. The CDR3 DNA reads as TGCGCCAGCAGCTATCAGCCAGCTAACTATGGCTACACCTTC. Its translation: CASSYQPANYGYTF.

This sequence joins TRBV5-1 and TRBJ2-4, with 8 bases lining up with TRBD1. Trimming took 4 bases from V and 7 from J; bases not matched to a gene: 10. Germline V CDR1 and CDR2: SGHRS, YFSETQ. This CDR3 has 15 amino acids. This CDR3 is CASSQTGVPGNIQYF. CDR3 nucleotide sequence: TGCGCCAGCAGCCAGACAGGGGTCCCGGGTAACATTCAGTACTTC.

The chain couples TRBV9 to TRBJ2-2, with TRBD2 matching over 7 bases. Germline V gene data show CDR1 as SGDLS and CDR2 as YYNGEE. V dropped 3 bases and J dropped 8; count of bases not matched to a gene: 13. The CDR3 runs to 16 residues. The DNA of the CDR3 is TGTGCCAGCAGCGCGCTCCCTATGCGGGAGTCGGGGGAGCTGTTTTTT. Translating gives CASSALPMRESGELFF.

This sequence joins TRBV7-9 and TRBJ1-2; D remains unclear. The CDR3 is 14 residues long. Germline V CDR1 and CDR2: SEHNR, FQNEAQ (reference sequence). V lost 5 bases and J lost 0, with 10 bases in between. For the CDR3, the DNA is TGTGCCAGCAGCCCGGGCGGGGCTAACTATGGCTACACCTTC. Protein sequence: CASSPGGANYGYTF.

This chain uses TRBV9 with TRBJ2-3; D ambiguous. V gave up 5 bases and J gave up 3 bases, with 10 bases separating them. CDR1 and CDR2 from the germline V gene are SGDLS and YYNGEE. The CDR3 has 13 residues. As DNA, the CDR3 is TGTGCCAGCAGTCAAACTCCTACAGATACGCAGTATTTT. Amino acids: CASSQTPTDTQYF.

The genes are TRBV19 and TRBJ1-5; D is unresolved. This CDR3 is built from 14 residues. The V end was cut by 4 bases, the J end by 5 bases, with 12 bases between. The V gene's germline CDR1 is LNHDA and CDR2 SQIVND (reference sequence). The CDR3 is CASSKVAYDQPQHF. In DNA form, the CDR3 reads TGTGCCAGTAGTAAGGTCGCGTACGATCAGCCCCAGCATTTT.